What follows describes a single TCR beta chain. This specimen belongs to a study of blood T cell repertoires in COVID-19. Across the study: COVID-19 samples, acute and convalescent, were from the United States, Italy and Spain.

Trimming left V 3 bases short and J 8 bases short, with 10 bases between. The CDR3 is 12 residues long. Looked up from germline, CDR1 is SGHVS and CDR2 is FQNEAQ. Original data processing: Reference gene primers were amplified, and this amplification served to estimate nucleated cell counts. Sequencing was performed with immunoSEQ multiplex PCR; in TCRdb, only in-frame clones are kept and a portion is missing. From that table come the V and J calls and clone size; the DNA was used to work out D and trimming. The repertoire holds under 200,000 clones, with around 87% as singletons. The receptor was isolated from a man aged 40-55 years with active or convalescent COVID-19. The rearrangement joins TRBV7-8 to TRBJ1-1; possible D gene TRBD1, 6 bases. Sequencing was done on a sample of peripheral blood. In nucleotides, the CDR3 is TGTGCCAGCAGCTTTCAGGGGATCGAAGCTTTCTTT. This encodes CASSFQGIEAFF.